A selection of T cell receptor beta chains follows, all from one sample in a study of T-cell memory formation after mild COVID-19. TCRdb fed the 5' RACE reads into MiXCR, producing one record per CDR3 protein. The repertoire includes under 300,000 distinct CDR3 sequences, 8% to 10% of them detected once, and approximately 23% sits in the top ten. Material: PBMCs or a T cell subset sorted from them (not recorded which). These receptors originate from a man aged 18 to 35 who had mild COVID-19 (a few samples of this study predate the infection). Cell type and time point are not known. The CDR3 runs from the conserved cysteine through the conserved F or W. A D gene is named only where the DNA matches it firmly. Clone size is shown for a subset of rows, as once, few, many or a class of expanded clone.

v_gene: TRBV5-1; abundance: few; d_gene: TRBD2; j_gene: TRBJ2-3; CDR3aa: CASSLRGGSLDTQYF; CDR3nt: TGCGCCAGCAGCTTGCGGGGGGGGTCCCTGGATACGCAGTATTTT
v_gene: TRBV6-2/TRBV6-3; abundance: few; d_gene: NA; j_gene: TRBJ2-1; CDR3aa: CASSLSGFYNEQFF; CDR3nt: TGTGCCAGCAGTTTGTCAGGGTTTTACAATGAGCAGTTCTTC
v_gene: TRBV7-9; abundance: few; d_gene: TRBD2; j_gene: TRBJ2-3; CDR3aa: CASSTTDRLAGGADTQYF; CDR3nt: TGTGCCAGCAGCACCACTGACCGACTAGCGGGGGGCGCAGATACGCAGTATTTT
v_gene: TRBV12-3/TRBV12-4; abundance: many; d_gene: TRBD1; j_gene: TRBJ1-1; CDR3aa: CASSFLGQGTKAFF; CDR3nt: TGTGCCAGCAGTTTCCTCGGACAGGGGACAAAAGCTTTCTTT
v_gene: TRBV7-9; abundance: many; d_gene: TRBD2; j_gene: TRBJ2-3; CDR3aa: CASSFGVLSGGPADTQYF; CDR3nt: TGTGCCAGCAGCTTCGGGGTTCTTAGCGGGGGACCCGCAGATACGCAGTATTTT
v_gene: TRBV29-1; abundance: NA; d_gene: NA; j_gene: TRBJ1-2; CDR3aa: CSVLDRLVNYGYTF; CDR3nt: TGCAGCGTTTTAGACAGGCTTGTTAACTATGGCTACACCTTC
v_gene: TRBV27; abundance: few; d_gene: TRBD1; j_gene: TRBJ1-1; CDR3aa: CASSAAGTGEKAFF; CDR3nt: TGTGCCAGCAGTGCCGCCGGGACAGGGGAGAAAGCTTTCTTT
v_gene: TRBV29-1; abundance: NA; d_gene: NA; j_gene: TRBJ2-5; CDR3aa: CSVEDPGMDGMAQYF; CDR3nt: TGCAGCGTTGAAGACCCTGGGATGGACGGGATGGCCCAGTACTTC
v_gene: TRBV7-2; abundance: few; d_gene: TRBD1; j_gene: TRBJ2-2; CDR3aa: CASSLTGGSNTGELFF; CDR3nt: TGTGCCAGCAGTTTGACAGGGGGCTCGAACACCGGGGAGCTGTTTTTT
v_gene: TRBV2; abundance: few; d_gene: NA; j_gene: TRBJ1-2; CDR3aa: CASSEAQASYLGYTF; CDR3nt: TGTGCCAGCAGTGAAGCGCAGGCGAGTTACCTAGGCTACACCTTC
v_gene: TRBV7-2; abundance: NA; d_gene: TRBD2; j_gene: TRBJ2-5; CDR3aa: CASSLVAGGETQYF; CDR3nt: TGTGCCAGCAGCTTAGTTGCGGGGGGAGAGACCCAGTACTTC
v_gene: TRBV6-1; abundance: few; d_gene: TRBD1; j_gene: TRBJ1-2; CDR3aa: CASSERTGVFDGYTF; CDR3nt: TGTGCCAGCAGTGAGCGGACAGGGGTTTTCGATGGCTACACCTTC
v_gene: TRBV6-4; abundance: many; d_gene: TRBD1; j_gene: TRBJ2-2; CDR3aa: CASSQGQSTGELFF; CDR3nt: TGTGCCAGCAGCCAGGGACAGAGCACCGGGGAGCTGTTTTTT
v_gene: TRBV20-1; abundance: NA; d_gene: NA; j_gene: TRBJ1-2; CDR3aa: CSARDWREDYGYTF; CDR3nt: TGCAGTGCTAGAGATTGGAGGGAAGACTATGGCTACACCTTC
v_gene: TRBV4-1; abundance: NA; d_gene: NA; j_gene: TRBJ1-4; CDR3aa: CASSQASWEGQKLFF; CDR3nt: TGCGCCAGCAGCCAAGCAAGTTGGGAGGGGCAAAAACTGTTTTTT
v_gene: TRBV6-4; abundance: few; d_gene: TRBD2; j_gene: TRBJ2-3; CDR3aa: CASSVLAGSTDTQYF; CDR3nt: TGTGCCAGCAGTGTTCTAGCGGGCTCCACAGATACGCAGTATTTT
v_gene: TRBV28; abundance: NA; d_gene: TRBD2; j_gene: TRBJ2-5; CDR3aa: CASRLAGGREYF; CDR3nt: TGTGCCAGCAGGCTAGCGGGGGGTAGGGAGTACTTC
v_gene: TRBV19; abundance: NA; d_gene: TRBD1; j_gene: TRBJ1-4; CDR3aa: CASSRDRDEKLFF; CDR3nt: TGTGCCAGTTCCCGGGACAGGGACGAAAAACTGTTTTTT
v_gene: TRBV6-2/TRBV6-3; abundance: NA; d_gene: TRBD1; j_gene: TRBJ1-5; CDR3aa: CASRHSDRGLQPQHF; CDR3nt: TGTGCCAGCAGACACTCGGACAGGGGGCTTCAGCCCCAGCATTTT
v_gene: TRBV20-1; abundance: few; d_gene: TRBD1; j_gene: TRBJ2-1; CDR3aa: CSARRPGGTPAPSYNEQFF; CDR3nt: TGCAGTGCTAGAAGGCCAGGGGGAACCCCCGCTCCCTCCTACAATGAGCAGTTCTTC
v_gene: TRBV5-5; abundance: NA; d_gene: NA; j_gene: TRBJ2-1; CDR3aa: CASSSPGTRIDEQFF; CDR3nt: TGTGCCAGCAGCTCTCCCGGGACGAGGATCGATGAGCAGTTCTTC
v_gene: TRBV19; abundance: few; d_gene: TRBD1; j_gene: TRBJ2-1; CDR3aa: CASSGRGLSEQFF; CDR3nt: TGTGCCAGTAGTGGCAGGGGGCTAAGTGAGCAGTTCTTC
v_gene: TRBV30; abundance: NA; d_gene: NA; j_gene: TRBJ1-2; CDR3aa: CAWSVLGAVTYGYTF; CDR3nt: TGTGCCTGGAGTGTACTAGGGGCCGTCACTTATGGCTACACCTTC
v_gene: TRBV4-3; abundance: few; d_gene: NA; j_gene: TRBJ1-5; CDR3aa: CASSQEAMGGLNQPQHF; CDR3nt: TGCGCCAGCAGCCAAGAAGCAATGGGGGGGCTGAATCAGCCCCAGCATTTT
v_gene: TRBV12-3/TRBV12-4; abundance: few; d_gene: TRBD1; j_gene: TRBJ2-2; CDR3aa: CASSGQGAGGELFF; CDR3nt: TGTGCCAGCAGTGGACAGGGGGCCGGCGGGGAGCTGTTTTTT
v_gene: TRBV30; abundance: few; d_gene: NA; j_gene: TRBJ2-1; CDR3aa: CAWSVGGEQFF; CDR3nt: TGTGCCTGGAGTGTAGGAGGTGAGCAGTTCTTC
v_gene: TRBV4-3; abundance: few; d_gene: NA; j_gene: TRBJ2-7; CDR3aa: CASSQEATAISYEQYF; CDR3nt: TGCGCCAGCAGCCAAGAGGCGACAGCGATCTCCTACGAGCAGTACTTC
v_gene: TRBV7-2; abundance: many; d_gene: NA; j_gene: TRBJ1-2; CDR3aa: CASSLGLSPSSWGYTF; CDR3nt: TGTGCCAGCAGCTTAGGTCTCAGTCCGTCTTCATGGGGCTACACCTTC
v_gene: TRBV4-1; abundance: few; d_gene: NA; j_gene: TRBJ2-1; CDR3aa: CASSQPTRRPEQFF; CDR3nt: TGCGCCAGCAGCCAACCTACTAGACGTCCCGAGCAGTTCTTC
v_gene: TRBV7-9; abundance: few; d_gene: NA; j_gene: TRBJ2-7; CDR3aa: CASSLAVGPGRSYEQYF; CDR3nt: TGTGCCAGCAGCTTAGCGGTCGGGCCAGGTCGCTCCTACGAGCAGTACTTC